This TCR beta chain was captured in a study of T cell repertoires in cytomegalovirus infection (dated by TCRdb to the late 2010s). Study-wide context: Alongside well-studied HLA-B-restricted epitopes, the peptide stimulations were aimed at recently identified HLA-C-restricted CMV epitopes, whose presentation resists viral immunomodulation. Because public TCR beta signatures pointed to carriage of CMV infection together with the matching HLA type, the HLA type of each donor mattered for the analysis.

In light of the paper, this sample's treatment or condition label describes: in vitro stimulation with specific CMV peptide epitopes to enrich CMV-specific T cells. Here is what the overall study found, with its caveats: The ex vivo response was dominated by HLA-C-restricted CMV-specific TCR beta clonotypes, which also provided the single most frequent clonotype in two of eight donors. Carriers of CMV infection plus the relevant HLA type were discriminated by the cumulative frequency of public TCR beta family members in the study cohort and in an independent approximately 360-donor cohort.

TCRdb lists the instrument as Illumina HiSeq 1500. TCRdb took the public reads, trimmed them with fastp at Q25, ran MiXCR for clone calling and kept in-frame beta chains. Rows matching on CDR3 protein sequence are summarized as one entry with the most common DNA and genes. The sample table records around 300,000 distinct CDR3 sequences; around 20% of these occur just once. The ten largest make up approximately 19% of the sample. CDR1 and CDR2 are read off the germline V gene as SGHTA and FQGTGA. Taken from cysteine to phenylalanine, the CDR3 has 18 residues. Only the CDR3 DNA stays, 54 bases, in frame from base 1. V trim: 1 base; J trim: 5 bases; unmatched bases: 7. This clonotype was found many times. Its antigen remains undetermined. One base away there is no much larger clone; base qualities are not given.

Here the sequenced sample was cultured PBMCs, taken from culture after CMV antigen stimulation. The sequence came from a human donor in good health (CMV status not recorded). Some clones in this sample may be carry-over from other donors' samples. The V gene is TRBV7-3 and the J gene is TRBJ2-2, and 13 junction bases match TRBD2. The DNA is TGTGCCAGCAGCTTAAGTGGGACTAGCGGGACGAGGACCGGGGAGCTGTTTTTT. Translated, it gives CASSLSGTSGTRTGELFF.